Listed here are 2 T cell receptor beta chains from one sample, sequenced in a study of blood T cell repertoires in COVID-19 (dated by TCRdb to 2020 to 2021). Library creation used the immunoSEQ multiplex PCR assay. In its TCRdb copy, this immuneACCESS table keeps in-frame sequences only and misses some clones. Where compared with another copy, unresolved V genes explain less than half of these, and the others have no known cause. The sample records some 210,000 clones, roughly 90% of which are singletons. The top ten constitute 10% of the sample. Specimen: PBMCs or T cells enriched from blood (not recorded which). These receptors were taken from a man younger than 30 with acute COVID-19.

DNA of the CDR3: TGTGCCAGCAGAGGTGGAGCGGGGCGCACAGATACGCAGTATTTT. Protein: CASRGGAGRTDTQYF. This sequence joins TRBV6-5 and TRBJ2-3, with 7 bases aligning to TRBD2. The V and J ends lost 6 bases and 1 base, in that order; junction bases with no gene match: 7. This CDR3 is built from 15 residues. The V gene's germline CDR1 is MNHEY and CDR2 SVGAGI.

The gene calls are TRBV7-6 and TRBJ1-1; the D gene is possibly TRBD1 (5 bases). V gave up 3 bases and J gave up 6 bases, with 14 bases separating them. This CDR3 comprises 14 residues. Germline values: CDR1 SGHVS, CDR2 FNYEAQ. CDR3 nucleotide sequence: TGTGCCAGCAGCTTGTCAGGGAAGAGGTCTGAAGCTTTCTTT. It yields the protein CASSLSGKRSEAFF.